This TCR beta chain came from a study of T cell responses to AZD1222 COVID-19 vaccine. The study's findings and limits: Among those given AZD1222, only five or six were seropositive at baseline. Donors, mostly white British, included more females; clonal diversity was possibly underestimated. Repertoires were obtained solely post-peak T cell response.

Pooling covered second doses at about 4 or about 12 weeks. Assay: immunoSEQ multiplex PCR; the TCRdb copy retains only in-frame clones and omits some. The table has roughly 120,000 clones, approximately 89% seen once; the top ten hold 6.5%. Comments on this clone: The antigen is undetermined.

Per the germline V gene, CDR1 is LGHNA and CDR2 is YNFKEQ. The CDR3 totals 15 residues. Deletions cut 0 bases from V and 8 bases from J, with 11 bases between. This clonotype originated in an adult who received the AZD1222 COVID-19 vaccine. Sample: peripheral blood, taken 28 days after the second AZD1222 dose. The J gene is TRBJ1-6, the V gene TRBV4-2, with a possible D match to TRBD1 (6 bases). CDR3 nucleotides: TGTGCCAGCAGCCAAGAGGGGGACAATTATTCACCCCTCCACTTT. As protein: CASSQEGDNYSPLHF.